This TCR beta chain derives from a study of STAT3 mutations in large granular lymphocyte leukemia (dated by TCRdb to between 2018 and 2020). As for the study more broadly: Canonical activating STAT3 mutations were detected in roughly half of the longitudinally sequenced T-LGLL patients. More than half of T-LGLL patients received one or more immunosuppressive therapy regimens, with hematologic response in 40% of those treated. To reconstruct clonal hierarchy and dynamics, serial deep sequencing of TCRbeta CDR3 and STAT3 was performed in patients with T-cell large granular lymphocyte leukemia. From an initial cohort of 207 LGL patients, under 20 representative T-LGLL cases were picked for longitudinal TCRbeta and STAT3 sequencing. As controls, the study also included longitudinal sequencing of a couple of patients with natural killer LGL leukemia. On average, sequencing was done at 3 to 4.5 time points per patient, with the number of samplings ranging from 2 to 8. The investigation overall reported the following: Several patients had a dominant TCR clone burden greater than the STAT3 mutant burden, which suggests that the STAT3 mutation arose secondarily within a clone that had already expanded. Because no samples were available when a clone first appeared, clonal expansion was inferred from samplings taken at other points. The linking of therapy response to changes in TCR clonal burden was complicated by variable intervals between samplings and differing treatment regimens. Persisting codominant clonotypes in some patients meant a small but highly pathogenic clone may have been missed. TCR clonotype switching after therapy was seen in about 30% of the 18 patients, with all newly emerging clones being STAT3 wild type. At least one immunodominant TCRbeta clonotype was present in every T-LGLL patient, and multiple immunodominant subclonotypes appeared in about half of the T-LGLL patients.

TCRbeta libraries were sequenced on an Illumina MiSeq, averaging roughly 40,000 productive templates per sample. Multiplex PCR amplification was used to generate TCRbeta CDR3 libraries with the immunoSEQ assay. In the original analysis: Repertoire diversity was computed as previously defined, with values near 0 indicating extremely monoclonal samples. In its TCRdb copy, this immuneACCESS table keeps in-frame sequences only and misses some clones. Where compared with another copy, unresolved V genes explain less than half of these, and the others have no known cause. From that table come the V and J calls and clone size; the DNA was used to work out D and trimming. The sample table shows about 39,000 clones, and 81% are seen once. In total, the top ten clones hold 0.43% of the sample. V is cut by 3 bases and J by 7 bases, and the space between the germline ends is 19 bases. Counted from cysteine to phenylalanine, this CDR3 has 16 amino acids. Just CDR3 DNA is preserved here, 48 bases in frame from base 1. The germline V gene supplies CDR1 SGHRS and CDR2 YFSETQ.

The same DNA, extracted from blood mononuclear cells, served for both TCR sequencing and STAT3 sequencing. Comment on this clone: What antigen it recognizes has not been identified. Base-call qualities are not available, and no considerably larger clone is one nucleotide away.

The sequence derives from a human donor with T large granular lymphocyte leukemia. Some clones in this sample may be carry-over from other donors' samples. The rearrangement combines TRBV5-1 with TRBJ2-2; TRBD2 might be the D gene, on 7 matching bases. Sequencing input: PBMCs. The nucleotides are TGCGCCAGCAGCTACTTTGGGGGGGGCGCAGACGGGGAGCTGTTTTTT. This gives the protein CASSYFGGGADGELFF. Full variable domain (CDR3 extended with the reference TRBV5-1 and TRBJ2-2 proteins): KAGVTQTPRYLIKTRGQQVTLSCSPISGHRSVSWYQQTPGQGLQFLFEYFSETQRNKGNFPGRFSGRQFSNSRSEMNVSTLELGDSALYLCASSYFGGGADGELFFGEGSRLTVL.